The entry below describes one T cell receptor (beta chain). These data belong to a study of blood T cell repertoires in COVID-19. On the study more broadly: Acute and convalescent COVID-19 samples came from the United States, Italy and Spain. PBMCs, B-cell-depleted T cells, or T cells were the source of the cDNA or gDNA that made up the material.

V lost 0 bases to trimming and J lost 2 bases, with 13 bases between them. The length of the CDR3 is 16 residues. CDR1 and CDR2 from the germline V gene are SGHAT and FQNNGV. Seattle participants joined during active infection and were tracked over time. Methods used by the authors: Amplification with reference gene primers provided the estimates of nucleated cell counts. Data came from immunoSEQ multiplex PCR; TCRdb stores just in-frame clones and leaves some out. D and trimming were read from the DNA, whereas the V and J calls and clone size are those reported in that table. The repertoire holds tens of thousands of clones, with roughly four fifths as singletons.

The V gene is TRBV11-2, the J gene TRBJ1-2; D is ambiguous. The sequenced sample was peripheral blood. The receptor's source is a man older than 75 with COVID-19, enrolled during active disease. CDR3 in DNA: TGTGCCAGCAGCTTAGAAATAGGCTGGGCAAACTATGGCTACACCTTC. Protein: CASSLEIGWANYGYTF.